This T cell receptor beta chain was sequenced during a study of cytotoxic CD8 clonotypes in ibrutinib-treated CLL. General study findings and limits: There were few public clonotypes, and on treatment they contracted or stayed stable.

The sample holds many counts of this clone. Its antigen is unidentified. TCRdb's table, derived via immunoSEQ multiplex PCR, lists solely in-frame clones and lacks some. The data contain hundreds of thousands of clones, about 75% of them singletons. V was trimmed by 3 bases and J by 2 bases, leaving 9 bases between them. The CDR3 extends over 14 amino acids. CDR1 and CDR2 (germline): MNHEY, SMNVEV (reference sequence). This chain connects TRBV27 to TRBJ2-3; possible D gene TRBD2, 6 bases. The clonotype was recovered from a human donor with chronic lymphocytic leukemia. The sample was PBMCs, taken after 12 months of ibrutinib treatment. CDR3 bases: TGTGCCAGCAGTTTGCGGCGGGACACAGATACGCAGTATTTT. Its protein product is CASSLRRDTDTQYF.